This T cell receptor beta chain was identified during a study of early T cells in non-severe SARS-CoV-2 infection. Study details: Chains stayed unpaired after sequencing of bulk RNA from unsorted whole blood.

This clonotype has at least ten counts. The antigen is undetermined. The study's findings and limits: VDJdb matching, biased toward anti-spike CD8 responses, missed private and CD4 specificities.

Unique molecular identifiers were attached to individual cDNA molecules. One entry per CDR3 protein results from TCRdb running MiXCR on the 5' RACE reads. The sample lists 71,000 or so distinct CDR3 sequences, roughly 13% occurring once. This TCR came from an adult who was a healthcare worker with PCR-confirmed SARS-CoV-2 infection or an uninfected control (not recorded which). Sequencing used whole blood.

The CDR3 DNA is TGCGCCAGCAGCTTAGGGGGGACACGAGAAGCTTTCTTT. Protein product: CASSLGGTREAFF. V usage is TRBV5-1 and J usage is TRBJ1-1; the D gene is possibly TRBD1 (6 bases). Trimming left V 2 bases short and J 8 bases short, with 13 bases between. The CDR3 runs 13 residues. Germline lookup yields CDR1 SGHRS and CDR2 YFSETQ.